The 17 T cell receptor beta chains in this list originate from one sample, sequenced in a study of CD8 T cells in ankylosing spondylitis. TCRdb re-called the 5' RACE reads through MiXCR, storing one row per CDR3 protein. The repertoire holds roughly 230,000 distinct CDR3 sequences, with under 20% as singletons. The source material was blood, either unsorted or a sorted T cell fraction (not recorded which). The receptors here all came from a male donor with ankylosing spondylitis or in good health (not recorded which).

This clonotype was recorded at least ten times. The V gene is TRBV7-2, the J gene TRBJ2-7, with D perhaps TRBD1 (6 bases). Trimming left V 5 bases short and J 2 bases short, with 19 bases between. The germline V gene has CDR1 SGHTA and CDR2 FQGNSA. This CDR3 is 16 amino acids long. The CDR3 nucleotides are TGTGCCAGCAGCGCTTACCACCCGGACAGACCCTACGAGCAGTACTTC. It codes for CASSAYHPDRPYEQYF. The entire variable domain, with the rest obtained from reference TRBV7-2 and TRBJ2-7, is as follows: GAGVSQSPSNKVTEKGKDVELRCDPISGHTALYWYRQSLGQGLEFLIYFQGNSAPDKSGLPSDRFSAERTGGSVSTLTIQRTQQEDSAVYLCASSAYHPDRPYEQYFGPGTRLTVT.

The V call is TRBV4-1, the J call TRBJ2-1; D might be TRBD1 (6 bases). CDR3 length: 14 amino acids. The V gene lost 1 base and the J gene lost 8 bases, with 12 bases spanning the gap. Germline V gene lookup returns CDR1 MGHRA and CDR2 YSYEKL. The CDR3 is CASSQVTGSHEQFF. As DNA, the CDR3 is TGCGCCAGCAGCCAAGTTACAGGGTCCCATGAGCAGTTCTTC.

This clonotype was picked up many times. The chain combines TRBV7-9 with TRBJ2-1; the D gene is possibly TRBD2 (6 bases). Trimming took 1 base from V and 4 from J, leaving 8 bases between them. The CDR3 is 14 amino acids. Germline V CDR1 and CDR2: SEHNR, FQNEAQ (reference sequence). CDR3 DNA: TGTGCCAGCAGCTTAGGGGGACTGTACAATGAGCAGTTCTTC. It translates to CASSLGGLYNEQFF.

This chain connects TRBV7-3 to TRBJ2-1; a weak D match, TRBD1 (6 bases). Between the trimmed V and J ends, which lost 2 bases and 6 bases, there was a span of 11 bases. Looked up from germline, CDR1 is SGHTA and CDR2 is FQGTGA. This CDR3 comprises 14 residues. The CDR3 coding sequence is TGTGCCAGCAGCTTAGTTGGGGACATCAATGAGCAGTTCTTC. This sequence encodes CASSLVGDINEQFF.

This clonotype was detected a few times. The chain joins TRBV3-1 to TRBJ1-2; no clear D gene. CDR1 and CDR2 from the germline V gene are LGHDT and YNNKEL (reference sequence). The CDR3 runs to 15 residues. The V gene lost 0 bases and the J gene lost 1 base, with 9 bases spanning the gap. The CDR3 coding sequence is TGTGCCAGCAGCCAAGAGGAGGGCATTAACTATGGCTACACCTTC. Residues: CASSQEEGINYGYTF.

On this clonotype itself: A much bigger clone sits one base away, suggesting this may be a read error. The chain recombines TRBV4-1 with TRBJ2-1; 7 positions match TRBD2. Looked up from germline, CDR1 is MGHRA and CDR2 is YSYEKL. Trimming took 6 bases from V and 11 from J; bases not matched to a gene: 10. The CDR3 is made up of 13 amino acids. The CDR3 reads CASSHPGGDKQFF. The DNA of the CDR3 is TGCGCCAGCAGTCACCCGGGGGGTGATAAGCAGTTCTTC.

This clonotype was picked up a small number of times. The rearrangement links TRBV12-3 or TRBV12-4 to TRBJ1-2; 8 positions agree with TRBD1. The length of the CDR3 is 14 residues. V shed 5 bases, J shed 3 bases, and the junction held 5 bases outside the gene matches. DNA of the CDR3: TGTGCCAGCAGTGCTGGGACAGGAGACTATGGCTACACCTTC. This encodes CASSAGTGDYGYTF.

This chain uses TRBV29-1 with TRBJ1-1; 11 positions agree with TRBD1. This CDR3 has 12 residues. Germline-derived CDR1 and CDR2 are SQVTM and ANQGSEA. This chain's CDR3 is CRADRGPDEAFF. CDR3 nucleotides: TGCAGAGCGGACAGGGGGCCTGATGAAGCTTTCTTT. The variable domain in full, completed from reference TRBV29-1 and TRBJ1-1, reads SAVISQKPSRDICQRGTSLTIQCQVDSQVTMMFWYRQQPGQSLTLIATANQGSEATYESGFVIDKFPISRPNLTFSTLTVSNMSPEDSSIYLCRADRGPDEAFFGQGTRLTVV.

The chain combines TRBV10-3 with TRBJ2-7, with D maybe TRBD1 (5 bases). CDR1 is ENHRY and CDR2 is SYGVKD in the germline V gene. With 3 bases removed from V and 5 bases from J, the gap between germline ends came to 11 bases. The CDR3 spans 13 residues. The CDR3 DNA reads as TGTGCCATCAGTGACAGGGAATCCCACGAGCAGTACTTC. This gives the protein CAISDRESHEQYF.

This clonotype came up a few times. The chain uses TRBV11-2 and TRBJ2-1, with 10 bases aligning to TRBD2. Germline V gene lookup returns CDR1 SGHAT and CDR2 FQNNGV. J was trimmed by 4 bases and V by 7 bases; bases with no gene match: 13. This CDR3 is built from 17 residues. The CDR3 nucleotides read TGTGCCAGCACCCTGCCGGCTAGCGGGAGTCGGTACAATGAGCAGTTCTTC. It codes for CASTLPASGSRYNEQFF.

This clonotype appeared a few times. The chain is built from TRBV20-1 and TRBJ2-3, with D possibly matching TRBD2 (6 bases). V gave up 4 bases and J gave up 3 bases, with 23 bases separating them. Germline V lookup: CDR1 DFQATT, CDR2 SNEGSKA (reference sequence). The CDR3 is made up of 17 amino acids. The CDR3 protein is CSATGRELAEGTDTQYF. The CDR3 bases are TGCAGTGCTACGGGCCGGGAGTTAGCGGAGGGTACAGATACGCAGTATTTT.

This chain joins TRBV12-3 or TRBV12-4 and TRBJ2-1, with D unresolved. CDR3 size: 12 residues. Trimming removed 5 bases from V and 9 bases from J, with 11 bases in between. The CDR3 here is CASSKITPEQFF. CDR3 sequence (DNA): TGTGCCAGCAGTAAGATCACCCCTGAGCAGTTCTTC.

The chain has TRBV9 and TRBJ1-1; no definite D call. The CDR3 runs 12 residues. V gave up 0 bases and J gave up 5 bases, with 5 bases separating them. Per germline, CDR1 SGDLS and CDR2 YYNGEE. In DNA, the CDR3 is TGTGCCAGCAGCGTAGATGGAACTGAAGCTTTCTTT. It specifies CASSVDGTEAFF.

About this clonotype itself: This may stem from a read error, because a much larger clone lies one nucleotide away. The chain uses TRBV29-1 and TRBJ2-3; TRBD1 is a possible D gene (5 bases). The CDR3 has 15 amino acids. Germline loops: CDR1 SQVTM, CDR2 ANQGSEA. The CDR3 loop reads CSVEDLGQGRDAQYF. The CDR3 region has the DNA TGCAGCGTTGAAGATCTTGGGCAGGGTCGAGATGCGCAGTATTTT.

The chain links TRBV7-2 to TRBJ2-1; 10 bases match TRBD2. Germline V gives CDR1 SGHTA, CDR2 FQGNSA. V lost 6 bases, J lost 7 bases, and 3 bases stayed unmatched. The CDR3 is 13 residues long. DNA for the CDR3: TGTGCCAGCAGAAATAGCGGGAGGAATGAGCAGTTCTTC. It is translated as CASRNSGRNEQFF.

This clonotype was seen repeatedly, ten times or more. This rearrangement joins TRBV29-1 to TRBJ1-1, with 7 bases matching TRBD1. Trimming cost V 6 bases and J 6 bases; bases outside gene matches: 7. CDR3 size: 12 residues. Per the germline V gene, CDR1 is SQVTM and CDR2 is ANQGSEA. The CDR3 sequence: CSVIQGHAEAFF. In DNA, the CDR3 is TGCAGCGTAATACAGGGGCACGCTGAAGCTTTCTTT.

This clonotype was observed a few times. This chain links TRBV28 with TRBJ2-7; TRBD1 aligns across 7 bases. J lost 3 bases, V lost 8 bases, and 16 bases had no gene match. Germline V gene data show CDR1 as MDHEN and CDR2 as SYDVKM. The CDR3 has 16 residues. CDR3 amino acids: CASPLGLGGRYYEQYF. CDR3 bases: TGTGCCAGCCCTCTTGGGCTAGGGGGCCGCTACTACGAGCAGTACTTC.